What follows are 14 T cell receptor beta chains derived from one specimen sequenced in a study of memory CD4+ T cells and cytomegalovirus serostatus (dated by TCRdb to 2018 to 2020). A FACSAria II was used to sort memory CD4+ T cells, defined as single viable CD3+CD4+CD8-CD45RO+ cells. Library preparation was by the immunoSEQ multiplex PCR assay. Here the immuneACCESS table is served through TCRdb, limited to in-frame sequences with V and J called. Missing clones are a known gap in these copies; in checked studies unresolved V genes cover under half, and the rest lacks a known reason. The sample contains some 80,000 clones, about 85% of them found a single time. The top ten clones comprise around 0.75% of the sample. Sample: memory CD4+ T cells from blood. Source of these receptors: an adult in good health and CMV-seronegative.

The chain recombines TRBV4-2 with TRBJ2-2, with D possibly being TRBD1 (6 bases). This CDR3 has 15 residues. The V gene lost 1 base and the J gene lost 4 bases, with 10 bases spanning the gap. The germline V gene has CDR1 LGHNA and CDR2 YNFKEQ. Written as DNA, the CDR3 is TGTGCCAGCAGCCAAGTCAGGGGCGCCACCGGGGAGCTGTTTTTT. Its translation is CASSQVRGATGELFF.

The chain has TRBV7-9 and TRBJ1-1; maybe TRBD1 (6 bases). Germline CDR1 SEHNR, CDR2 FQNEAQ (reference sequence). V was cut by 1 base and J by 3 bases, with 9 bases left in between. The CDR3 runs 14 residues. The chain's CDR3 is CASSLGGGDTEAFF. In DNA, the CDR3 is TGTGCCAGCAGCTTAGGAGGGGGGGACACTGAAGCTTTCTTT.

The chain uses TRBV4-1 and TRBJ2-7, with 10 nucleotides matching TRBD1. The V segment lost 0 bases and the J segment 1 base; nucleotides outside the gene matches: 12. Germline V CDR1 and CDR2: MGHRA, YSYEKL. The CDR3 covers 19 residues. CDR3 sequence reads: CASSQESRTGTGVSYEQYF. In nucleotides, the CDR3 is TGCGCCAGCAGCCAAGAGTCGAGAACCGGGACAGGGGTTTCCTACGAGCAGTACTTC.

CDR3 in DNA: TGTGCCAGCAGCGCCTGGGACGGCTCTGGGGCCAACGTCCTGACTTTC. This codes for CASSAWDGSGANVLTF. The chain has TRBV9 and TRBJ2-6; the D call may be TRBD1 or TRBD2 (5 bases each). Germline V lookup: CDR1 SGDLS, CDR2 YYNGEE. Trimming shortened V by 3 bases and J by 0 bases, and 10 bases separated the two germline ends. CDR3 length: 16 amino acids. Full variable domain (rest looked up from reference TRBV9 and TRBJ2-6): DSGVTQTPKHLITATGQRVTLRCSPRSGDLSVYWYQQSLDQGLQFLIQYYNGEERAKGNILERFSAQQFPDLHSELNLSSLELGDSALYFCASSAWDGSGANVLTFGAGSRLTVL.

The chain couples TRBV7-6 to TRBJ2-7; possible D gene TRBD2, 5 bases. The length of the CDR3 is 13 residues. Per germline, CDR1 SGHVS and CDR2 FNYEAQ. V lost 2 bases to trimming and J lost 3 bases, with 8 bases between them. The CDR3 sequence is CASSLNEGYEQYF. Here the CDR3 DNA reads TGTGCCAGCAGCTTAAATGAGGGCTACGAGCAGTACTTC.

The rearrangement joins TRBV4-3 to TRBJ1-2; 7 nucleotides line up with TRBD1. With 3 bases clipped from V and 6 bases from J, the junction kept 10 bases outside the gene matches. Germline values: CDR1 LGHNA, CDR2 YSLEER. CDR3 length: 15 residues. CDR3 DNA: TGCGCCAGCAGCCAGGATCCCAGACAGGGACATGGCTACACCTTC. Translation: CASSQDPRQGHGYTF.

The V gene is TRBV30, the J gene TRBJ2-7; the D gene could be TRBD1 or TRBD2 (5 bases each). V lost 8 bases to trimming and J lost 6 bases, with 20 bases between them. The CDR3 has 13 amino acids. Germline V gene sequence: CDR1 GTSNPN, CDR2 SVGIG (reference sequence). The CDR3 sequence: CAASGTLSGEQYF. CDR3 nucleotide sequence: TGTGCCGCCTCCGGGACCCTAAGTGGCGAGCAGTACTTC.

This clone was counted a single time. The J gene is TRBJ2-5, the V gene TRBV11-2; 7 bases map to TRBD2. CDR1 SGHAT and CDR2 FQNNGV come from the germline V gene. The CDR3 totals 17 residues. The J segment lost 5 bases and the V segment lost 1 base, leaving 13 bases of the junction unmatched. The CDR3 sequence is CASSLGRGIGLSETQYF. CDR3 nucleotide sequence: TGTGCCAGCAGCTTAGGGCGGGGGATCGGGTTATCGGAGACCCAGTACTTC.

The CDR3 DNA sequence: TGTGCCAGCAGCTCCCGGGACAGGCGGGTGAACACTGAAGCTTTCTTT. This sequence encodes CASSSRDRRVNTEAFF. The genes are TRBV7-9 and TRBJ1-1; 8 bases fit TRBD1. CDR1 and CDR2 from the germline V gene are SEHNR and FQNEAQ (reference sequence). The CDR3 covers 16 residues. Trimming at V came to 4 bases and at J to 0 bases, leaving 7 bases not matched to a gene.

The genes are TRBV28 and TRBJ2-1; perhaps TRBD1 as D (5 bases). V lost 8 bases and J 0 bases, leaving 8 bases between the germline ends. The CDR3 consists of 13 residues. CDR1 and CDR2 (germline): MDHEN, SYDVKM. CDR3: CASLRGSYNEQFF. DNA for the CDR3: TGTGCCAGCTTAAGGGGCTCCTACAATGAGCAGTTCTTC.

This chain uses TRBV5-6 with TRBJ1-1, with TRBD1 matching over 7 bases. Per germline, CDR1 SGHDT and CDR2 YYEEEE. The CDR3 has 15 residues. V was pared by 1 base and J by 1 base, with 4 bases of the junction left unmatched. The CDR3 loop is CASSLIAGGNTEAFF. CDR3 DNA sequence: TGTGCCAGCAGCTTGATCGCAGGGGGGAACACTGAAGCTTTCTTT.

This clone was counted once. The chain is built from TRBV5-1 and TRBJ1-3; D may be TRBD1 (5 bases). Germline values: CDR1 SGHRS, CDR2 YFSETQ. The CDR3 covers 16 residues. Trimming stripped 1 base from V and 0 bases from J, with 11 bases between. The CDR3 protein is CASSLPGHLSGNTIYF. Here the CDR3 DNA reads TGCGCCAGCAGCTTGCCAGGGCACCTCTCTGGAAACACCATATATTTT.

The CDR3 DNA is TGTGCCAGCAGCTTACGATCGGTCAGCACAAACTATGGCTACACCTTC. As protein: CASSLRSVSTNYGYTF. This sequence joins TRBV11-2 and TRBJ1-2; unclear D gene. V gave up 2 bases and J gave up 2 bases, with 15 bases separating them. Per the germline V gene, CDR1 is SGHAT and CDR2 is FQNNGV. The CDR3 has 16 residues.

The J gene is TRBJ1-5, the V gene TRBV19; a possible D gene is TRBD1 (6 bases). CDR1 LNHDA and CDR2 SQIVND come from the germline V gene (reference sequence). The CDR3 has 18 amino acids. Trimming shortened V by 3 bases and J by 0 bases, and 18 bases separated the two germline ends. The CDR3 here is CASSMTPTGSVSNQPQHF. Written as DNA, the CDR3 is TGTGCCAGTAGTATGACTCCTACAGGGAGTGTTAGCAATCAGCCCCAGCATTTT. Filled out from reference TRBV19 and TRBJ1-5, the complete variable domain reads DGGITQSPKYLFRKEGQNVTLSCEQNLNHDAMYWYRQDPGQGLRLIYYSQIVNDFQKGDIAEGYSVSREKKESFPLTVTSAQKNPTAFYLCASSMTPTGSVSNQPQHFGDGTRLSIL.